These 9 T cell receptor beta chains originate from one sample sequenced in a study of human T cells and chemical hapten exposure. Time point denoted: patch test 1, 2 weeks after DPC sensitization. The treatment: therapeutic diphenylcyclopropenone sensitization with weekly scalp DPC. TCRdb ran MiXCR on the RACE reads and lists one entry per CDR3 protein. The sample lists 150,000 to 200,000 distinct CDR3 sequences; about a fifth were seen once. Sample: whole blood, taken in connection with sensitization to the hapten diphenylcyclopropenone (DPC). These receptors were obtained from a woman in her forties or fifties with alopecia areata. Some clones in this sample may be carry-over from other donors' samples.

V is TRBV20-1 and J is TRBJ1-2; possible D gene TRBD1, 5 bases. The germline V and J ends were trimmed by 1 base and 7 bases, with 13 bases remaining between them. The CDR3 has 13 amino acids. Germline V gene data show CDR1 as DFQATT and CDR2 as SNEGSKA (reference sequence). The CDR3 region has the DNA TGCAGTGCTAGAGGGCAGGGACGAGGTGGCTACACCTTC. Amino acid sequence: CSARGQGRGGYTF.

This clonotype was picked up many times. J is TRBJ2-1 and V is TRBV11-2; D is undetermined. Germline values: CDR1 SGHAT, CDR2 FQNNGV. The length of the CDR3 is 16 residues. V dropped 2 bases and J dropped 5 bases, with 16 bases sitting between them. CDR3 DNA sequence: TGTGCCAGCAGCTTAATTGGCTGGATTACCCACAATGAGCAGTTCTTC. It is translated as CASSLIGWITHNEQFF.

V and J are TRBV7-9 and TRBJ1-3; perhaps TRBD1 as D (6 bases). The V end was cut by 0 bases, the J end by 1 base, with 10 bases between. The CDR3 runs 16 residues. Germline values: CDR1 SEHNR, CDR2 FQNEAQ (reference sequence). CDR3 residues: CASSLAKDSSGNTIYF. The CDR3 nucleotides are TGTGCCAGCAGCTTAGCCAAGGACAGTTCTGGAAACACCATATATTTT.

The genes are TRBV20-1 and TRBJ2-3, with a possible D match to TRBD2 (5 bases). The V end was cut by 4 bases, the J end by 2 bases, with 13 bases between. The CDR3 is 14 residues long. Germline V gene sequence: CDR1 DFQATT, CDR2 SNEGSKA (reference sequence). The DNA for the CDR3 is TGCAGTGCTAAGGTAGCGCCGCTCACAGATACGCAGTATTTT. Amino acid sequence: CSAKVAPLTDTQYF.

The chain recombines TRBV2 with TRBJ2-2, with TRBD2 identical over 9 bases. This CDR3 has 15 amino acids. Germline V gene lookup returns CDR1 SNHLY and CDR2 FYNNEI. With V trimmed by 7 bases and J by 7 bases, 10 bases remained unmatched. The CDR3 here is CASTRLAGEIGELFF. The CDR3 DNA reads as TGTGCCAGCACCCGCTTAGCGGGAGAGATCGGGGAGCTGTTTTTT.

The chain combines TRBV2 with TRBJ2-3, with 14 nucleotides matching TRBD2. Trimming removed 6 bases from V and 5 bases from J; junction bases left unmatched: 7. Germline V gene lookup returns CDR1 SNHLY and CDR2 FYNNEI. The CDR3 spans 16 residues. This chain's CDR3 is CASRRLAGGGGDTQYF. The CDR3, as DNA: TGTGCCAGCAGAAGACTAGCGGGAGGGGGGGGAGATACGCAGTATTTT.

This chain links TRBV6-5 with TRBJ1-5; D is ambiguous. The CDR3 runs 14 residues. CDR1 and CDR2 (germline): MNHEY, SVGAGI. Trimming shortened V by 5 bases and J by 6 bases, and 14 bases separated the two germline ends. CDR3 sequence: CASSQAGFGQPQHF. In DNA, the CDR3 is TGTGCCAGCAGTCAGGCGGGTTTTGGTCAGCCCCAGCATTTT.

This clonotype was seen only a few times. This sequence joins TRBV11-2 and TRBJ1-1; TRBD1 is a possible D gene (6 bases). V gave up 5 bases and J gave up 11 bases, with 18 bases separating them. CDR1 and CDR2 from the germline V gene are SGHAT and FQNNGV. This CDR3 has 13 residues. CDR3 loop: CASSQTGYSMAFF. CDR3 in DNA: TGTGCCAGCAGCCAAACAGGGTATTCCATGGCTTTCTTT.

This clonotype was found many times. Written as DNA, the CDR3 is TGTGCCACCTTAAGACGAGCCCCTGGGGCCAACGTCCTGACTTTC. It yields the protein CATLRRAPGANVLTF. V and J are TRBV28 and TRBJ2-6; no clear D. This CDR3 comprises 15 residues. CDR1 and CDR2 from the germline V gene are MDHEN and SYDVKM. V was cut by 10 bases and J by 2 bases, with 15 bases left in between.